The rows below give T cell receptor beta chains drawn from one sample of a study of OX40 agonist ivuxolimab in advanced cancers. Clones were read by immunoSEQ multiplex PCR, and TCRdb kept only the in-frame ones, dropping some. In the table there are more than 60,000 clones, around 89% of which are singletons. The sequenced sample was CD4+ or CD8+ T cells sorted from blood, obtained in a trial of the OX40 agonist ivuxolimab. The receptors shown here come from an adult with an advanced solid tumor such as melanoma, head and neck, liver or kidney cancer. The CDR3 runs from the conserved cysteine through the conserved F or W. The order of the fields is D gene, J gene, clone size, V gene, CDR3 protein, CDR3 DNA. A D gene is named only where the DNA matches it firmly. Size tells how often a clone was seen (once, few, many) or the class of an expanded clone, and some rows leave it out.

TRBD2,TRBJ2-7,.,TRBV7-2,CASSPRTSATYEQYF,TGTGCCAGCAGCCCCAGGACTAGCGCCACATACGAGCAGTACTTC
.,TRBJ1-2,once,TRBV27,CASSFVRVPTYGYTF,TGTGCCAGCAGTTTCGTCAGAGTTCCGACCTATGGCTACACCTTC
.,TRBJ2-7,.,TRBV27,CASSFLHEQYF,TGTGCCAGCAGTTTTCTCCACGAGCAGTACTTC
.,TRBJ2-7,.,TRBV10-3,CAISEFDGNEQYF,TGTGCCATCAGTGAGTTCGACGGGAACGAGCAGTACTTC
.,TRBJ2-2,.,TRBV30,CAWSAGELFF,TGTGCCTGGTCGGCTGGCGAGCTGTTTTTT
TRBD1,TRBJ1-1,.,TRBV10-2,CASSAHRGPTEAFF,TGCGCCAGCAGTGCCCACAGGGGGCCCACTGAAGCTTTCTTT
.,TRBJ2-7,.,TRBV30,CAWGDREQYF,TGTGCCTGGGGTGACCGCGAGCAGTACTTC
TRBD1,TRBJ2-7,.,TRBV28,CASRWGQGGYEQYF,TGTGCCAGCAGGTGGGGACAGGGGGGTTACGAGCAGTACTTC
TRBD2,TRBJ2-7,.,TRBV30,CAWSVLAGPYEQYF,TGTGCCTGGAGTGTACTAGCGGGCCCCTACGAGCAGTACTTC
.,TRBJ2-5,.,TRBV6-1,CASSEDRTQYF,TGTGCCAGCAGTGAAGATAGGACCCAGTACTTC
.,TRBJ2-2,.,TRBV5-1,CASSLDPARELFF,TGCGCCAGCAGTTTAGACCCGGCCCGGGAGCTGTTTTTT
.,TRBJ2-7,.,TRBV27,CASSHDSPLDVQYF,TGTGCCAGCAGTCACGATTCGCCACTAGACGTGCAGTACTTC
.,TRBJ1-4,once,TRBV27,CASSLGQRVEKLFF,TGTGCCAGCAGTTTAGGTCAAAGGGTAGAAAAACTGTTTTTT
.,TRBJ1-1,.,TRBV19,CASSRTSGGVNTEAFF,TGTGCCAGTAGTAGGACCTCGGGAGGGGTGAACACTGAAGCTTTCTTT
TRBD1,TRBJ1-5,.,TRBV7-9,CASSLGQENQPQHF,TGTGCCAGCAGCTTGGGACAGGAAAATCAGCCCCAGCATTTT
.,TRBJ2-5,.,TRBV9,CASSVGGAGGGETQYF,TGTGCCAGCAGCGTAGGCGGGGCAGGAGGAGGAGAGACCCAGTACTTC
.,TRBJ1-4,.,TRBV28,CASTPVGEATNEKLFF,TGTGCCAGCACCCCAGTCGGGGAAGCAACTAATGAAAAACTGTTTTTT
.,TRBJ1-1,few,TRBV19,CASSTGNTEAFF,TGTGCCAGTAGTACAGGGAACACTGAAGCTTTCTTT
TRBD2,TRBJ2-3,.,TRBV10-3,CAISSSGDDTDTQYF,TGTGCCATCAGTTCTAGCGGGGACGACACAGATACGCAGTATTTT
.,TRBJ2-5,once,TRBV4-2,CASSWGETQYF,TGTGCCAGCAGTTGGGGAGAGACCCAGTACTTC
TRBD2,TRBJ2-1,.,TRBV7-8,CASSVGRTSGPTNEQFF,TGTGCCAGCAGCGTAGGTCGGACTAGCGGACCTACCAATGAGCAGTTCTTC
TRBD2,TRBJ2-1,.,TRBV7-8,CASSLWGLAGESLIF,TGTGCCAGCAGCTTATGGGGACTAGCGGGTGAAAGCTTAATCTTC
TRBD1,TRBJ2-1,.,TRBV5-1,CASSPRPGQGANEQFF,TGCGCCAGCAGCCCAAGGCCGGGACAGGGGGCCAATGAGCAGTTCTTC
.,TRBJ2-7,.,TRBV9,CASSGGTPPEQYF,TGTGCCAGCAGCGGTGGGACCCCTCCGGAGCAGTACTTC
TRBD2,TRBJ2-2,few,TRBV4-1,CASSQVAGENTGELFF,TGCGCCAGCAGCCAAGTCGCGGGGGAGAACACCGGGGAGCTGTTTTTT
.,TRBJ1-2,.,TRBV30,CAWSPPLWGRLNYGYTF,TGTGCCTGGAGCCCTCCGTTGTGGGGGAGACTTAACTATGGCTACACCTTC
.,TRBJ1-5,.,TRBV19,CASSFAQAGNQPQHF,TGTGCCAGTAGTTTCGCGCAGGCTGGCAATCAGCCCCAGCATTTT
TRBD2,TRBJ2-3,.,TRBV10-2,CASSELAGVVDTQYF,TGCGCCAGCAGTGAGCTAGCGGGAGTGGTAGATACGCAGTATTTT
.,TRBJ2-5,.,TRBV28,CASSLWGGGKTETQYF,TGTGCCAGCAGTTTATGGGGCGGAGGGAAGACGGAGACCCAGTACTTC
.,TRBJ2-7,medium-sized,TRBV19,CASSIFGGSTYEQYF,TGTGCCAGTAGTATATTTGGCGGCTCGACCTACGAGCAGTACTTC
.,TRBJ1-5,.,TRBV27,CASGAANQPQHF,TGTGCCAGCGGAGCAGCCAATCAGCCCCAGCATTTT
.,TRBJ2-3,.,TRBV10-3,CAITRGQVSTDTQYF,TGTGCCATCACCCGGGGCCAGGTCAGCACAGATACGCAGTATTTT
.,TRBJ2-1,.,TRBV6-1,CASSEDPVPYNEQFF,TGTGCCAGCAGTGAAGACCCAGTCCCCTACAATGAGCAGTTCTTC
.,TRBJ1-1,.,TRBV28,CASSLSVGRTEAFF,TGTGCCAGCAGTTTGTCAGTGGGTCGGACTGAAGCTTTCTTT
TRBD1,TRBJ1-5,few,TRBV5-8,CASRTDRAGNQPQHF,TGTGCCAGCAGGACGGACAGGGCGGGCAATCAGCCCCAGCATTTT
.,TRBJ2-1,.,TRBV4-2,CASSQEPGGHYNEQFF,TGTGCCAGCAGCCAAGAACCGGGTGGGCACTACAATGAGCAGTTCTTC
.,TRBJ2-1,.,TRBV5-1,CASSLGTPSYNEQFF,TGCGCCAGCAGCTTGGGGACCCCCTCCTACAATGAGCAGTTCTTC
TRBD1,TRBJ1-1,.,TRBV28,CASSLTDRATEAFF,TGTGCCAGCAGTTTGACCGACAGGGCCACTGAAGCTTTCTTT
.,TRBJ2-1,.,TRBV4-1,CASSLPDTGNEQFF,TGCGCCAGCAGCCTACCGGACACAGGCAATGAGCAGTTCTTC
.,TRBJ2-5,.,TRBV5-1,CASRVEAGETQYF,TGCGCCAGCAGGGTTGAAGCGGGAGAGACCCAGTACTTC
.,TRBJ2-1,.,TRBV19,CASNLGLASEQFF,TGTGCCAGTAATCTTGGGCTAGCATCTGAGCAGTTCTTC
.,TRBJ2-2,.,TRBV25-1,CASSDDLLNTGELFF,TGTGCCAGCAGTGATGATCTTCTGAACACCGGGGAGCTGTTTTTT
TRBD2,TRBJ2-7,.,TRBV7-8,CASSPKTSGRGEQYF,TGTGCCAGCAGTCCCAAGACTAGCGGGAGAGGCGAGCAGTACTTC